The rows below give T cell receptor beta chains drawn from one sample of a study of human T cells and chemical hapten exposure. TCRdb redid the calling of the RACE reads with MiXCR, one entry per CDR3 protein. The sample gives 200,000 to 300,000 distinct CDR3 sequences, about 9% of which show up once; 2% to 3% is in the top ten. The sample here was whole blood, taken in connection with sensitization to the hapten diphenylcyclopropenone (DPC). These receptors came from a woman between 40 and 55 years old with alopecia areata. Some clones in this sample may be carry-over from other donors' samples. Each CDR3 is given with its conserved first and last residue. The D gene is left open where the match is weak. The size field is filled for only some rows; it gives once, few, many or a size class.

V	J	size	D	DNA	CDR3
TRBV7-2	TRBJ2-5	few	TRBD2	TGTGCCAGCAGCTTAGTGGCCACTAGCGGGGCACAAGAGACCCAGTACTTC	CASSLVATSGAQETQYF
TRBV2	TRBJ1-1	many	.	TGTGCCAGCAGTGCGACAGGGAACACTGAAGCTTTCTTT	CASSATGNTEAFF
TRBV4-3	TRBJ1-5	many	.	TGCGCCAGCAGCCTCACGAGGGGGAATCAGCCCCAGCATTTT	CASSLTRGNQPQHF
TRBV27	TRBJ1-1	few	TRBD1	TGTGCCAGCAGTATCGATTTACAGGGGCGGACTGAAGCTTTCTTT	CASSIDLQGRTEAFF
TRBV28	TRBJ2-7	.	.	TGTGCCAGCAGTTTGAAATCCTTGCCCCACGAGCAGTACTTC	CASSLKSLPHEQYF
TRBV12-3/TRBV12-4	TRBJ2-3	.	TRBD2	TGTGCCAGCAGTTTACGACTAGCGGAACGCACAGATACGCAGTATTTT	CASSLRLAERTDTQYF
TRBV11-2	TRBJ2-3	.	.	TGTGCCAGCACCCTGGAGGCCACAGATACGCAGTATTTT	CASTLEATDTQYF
TRBV12-3/TRBV12-4	TRBJ2-1	few	TRBD2	TGTGCCAGTACACTAGCGTACAATGAGCAGTTCTTC	CASTLAYNEQFF
TRBV11-3	TRBJ2-1	few	TRBD2	TGTGCCAGCAGCTTAGCTGGGACTACAGACAATGAGCAGTTCTTC	CASSLAGTTDNEQFF
TRBV6-5	TRBJ1-1	.	.	TGTGCCAGCATCCAGGGCACTGAAGCTTTCTTT	CASIQGTEAFF
TRBV6-5	TRBJ2-7	.	TRBD1	TGTGCCAGCACCCGGGACAGGGGTTACGAGCAGTACTTC	CASTRDRGYEQYF
TRBV29-1	TRBJ2-5	.	.	TGCAGCACTCTTTACCAAGAGACCCAGTACTTC	CSTLYQETQYF
TRBV11-2	TRBJ2-2	.	.	TGTGCCAGCAGCTTAGATCGGGCGGCCCGACGCACCGGGGAGCTGTTTTTT	CASSLDRAARRTGELFF
TRBV9	TRBJ2-7	many	TRBD2	TGTGCCAGCAGCGTAGGAGGGACTAGCGACTACGAGCAGTACTTC	CASSVGGTSDYEQYF
TRBV7-2	TRBJ2-3	few	TRBD2	TGTGCCAGCAGCCTTCGTGGACTAGCCACAGATACGCAGTATTTT	CASSLRGLATDTQYF
TRBV24-1	TRBJ1-5	.	.	TGTGCCACCAGTGATTTTCAGAGGGATCAGCCCCAGCATTTT	CATSDFQRDQPQHF